A single sample is the source of the 2 T cell receptor beta chains below, sequenced in a study of CD8 T cells in ankylosing spondylitis. Broader study findings: In ankylosing spondylitis blood, a motif of roughly eight highly homologous TCR beta variants appeared characteristic.

These receptors have no identified antigens. One entry per CDR3 protein results from TCRdb running MiXCR on the 5' RACE reads. The sample includes around 770,000 distinct CDR3 sequences, 19% of them seen just once. Sequenced input: blood, either unsorted or a sorted T cell fraction (not recorded which). The receptors derive from a male donor with ankylosing spondylitis.

This clonotype was picked up a small number of times. V is TRBV27 and J is TRBJ2-1; 8 bases are shared with TRBD2. CDR3 length: 13 residues. The germline V gene encodes CDR1 MNHEY and CDR2 SMNVEV (reference sequence). The V gene end was trimmed by 5 bases and the J gene end by 7 bases; junction bases not matched to a gene: 4. In DNA, the CDR3 is TGTGCCAGCAGTATACGACTAGCGAATGAGCAGTTCTTC. Protein product: CASSIRLANEQFF.

This rearrangement joins TRBV20-1 to TRBJ2-1; D not certain. The CDR3 has 15 residues. Germline V lookup: CDR1 DFQATT, CDR2 SNEGSKA (reference sequence). V was cut by 3 bases and J by 0 bases, with 12 bases left in between. The CDR3 is CSASKRKSSYNEQFF. CDR3 bases: TGCAGTGCTAGCAAGCGTAAGAGCTCCTACAATGAGCAGTTCTTC.